The TCR beta chain under discussion was sequenced for a study of T cells in Graves' hyperthyroidism and ophthalmopathy. Amplification targeted TCR beta CDR3 regions from RNA transcripts. HTBI primers were employed in a first-round RT-PCR of the TCR CDR3. Via MiXCR, TCRdb re-called the multiplex PCR reads, giving one row per CDR3 protein. The repertoire holds hundreds of thousands of distinct CDR3 sequences, about 15% seen once, with about 22% in the top ten. In the case of this clonotype: Its antigen remains unknown.

The CDR3 spans 13 residues. V was trimmed by 4 bases and J by 9 bases, leaving 13 bases between them. Germline values: CDR1 GTSNPN, CDR2 SVGIG (reference sequence). Study conclusions and caveats: Median prediction lead before ophthalmopathy onset was around 7 months with the model.

The chain couples TRBV30 to TRBJ1-6, with D maybe TRBD1 (5 bases). The sequence came from a woman under 40 with Graves' hyperthyroidism. Sequencing was carried out using blood. The CDR3 region is CAWTPGNSSPLHF. The CDR3 bases are TGTGCCTGGACCCCAGGGAACTCTTCACCCCTCCACTTT.